This T cell receptor beta chain was obtained from a study of blood T cells in healthy people across ages. Across the whole study: Template switching caught about one barcoded beta molecule for each two T cells.

The authors ran a second PCR of about 6 to 11 cycles using a sample-barcoded 5' primer and a J-beta primer mix. TCRdb passed the 5' RACE reads through MiXCR, listing each CDR3 protein once. Here the sample spans roughly 930,000 distinct CDR3 sequences, around 49% being singletons. Regarding this clonotype: Its antigen remains unknown.

The length of the CDR3 is 15 residues. Trimming at V came to 4 bases and at J to 8 bases, leaving 9 bases not matched to a gene. Germline V lookup: CDR1 SGHDT, CDR2 YYEEEE. Overall study findings and caveats: Aged donors had fewer naive CD4+ cells and lower diversity than long-lived donors.

The V and J genes are TRBV5-6 and TRBJ2-1; 10 bases align to TRBD1. The sequenced sample was blood. The sequence derives from a man aged 30 to 39 in good health. The CDR3: CASSRGQGPLYEQFF. CDR3 nucleotide sequence: TGTGCCAGCAGCAGGGGACAGGGGCCCCTTTATGAGCAGTTCTTC.